This entry describes one T cell receptor (beta chain). Its specificity is not known. The PCR used 60 Vbeta and 13 Jbeta primers. Sequenced by immunoSEQ multiplex PCR; TCRdb stores in-frame clones only, minus some. The table lists about 180,000 clones, 77% of them singletons, with roughly 1.5% in the top ten. The CDR3 covers 13 residues. From germline, CDR1 is SGHNT and CDR2 YYREEE (reference sequence). The germline V and J ends were trimmed by 3 bases and 7 bases, with 13 bases remaining between them. The data belong to a study of cytomegalovirus exposure and HLA in healthy donors. General study results and limits: Many donors carried some public TCRs, although rarity characterized most TCR sequences. When analyzed later, a missense DCLRE1C variant was found to be linked to TCR beta V- and J-gene trimming. A later analysis reportedly found that, within productive TCRs, an Asian-associated ancestry cluster had fewer N-insertions than the mean observed across the approximately 700 donors. The study designated roughly 160 TCR beta chains cytomegalovirus-associated.

The V and J genes are TRBV5-4 and TRBJ2-5, with a tentative D call TRBD1 (5 bases). This receptor was identified in a man aged 18-30 years in good health and CMV-seronegative. Sequencing was performed on PBMCs. The CDR3 is CASSSDKPGTQYF. The CDR3 DNA follows: TGTGCCAGCAGCTCGGACAAGCCGGGGACCCAGTACTTC.